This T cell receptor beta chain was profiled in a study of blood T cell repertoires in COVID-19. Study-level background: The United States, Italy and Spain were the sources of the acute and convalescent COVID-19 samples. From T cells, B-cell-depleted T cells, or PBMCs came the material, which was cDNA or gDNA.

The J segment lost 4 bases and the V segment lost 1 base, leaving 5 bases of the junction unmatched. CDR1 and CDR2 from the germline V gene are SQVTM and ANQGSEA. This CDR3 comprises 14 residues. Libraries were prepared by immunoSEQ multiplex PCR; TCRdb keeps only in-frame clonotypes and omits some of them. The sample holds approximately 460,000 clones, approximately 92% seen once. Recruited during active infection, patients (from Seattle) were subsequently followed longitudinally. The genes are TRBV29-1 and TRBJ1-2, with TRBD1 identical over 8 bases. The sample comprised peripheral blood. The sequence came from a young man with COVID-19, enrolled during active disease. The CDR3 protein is CSVEGGQGFYGYTF. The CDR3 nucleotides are TGCAGCGTTGAAGGCGGACAGGGCTTCTATGGCTACACCTTC.